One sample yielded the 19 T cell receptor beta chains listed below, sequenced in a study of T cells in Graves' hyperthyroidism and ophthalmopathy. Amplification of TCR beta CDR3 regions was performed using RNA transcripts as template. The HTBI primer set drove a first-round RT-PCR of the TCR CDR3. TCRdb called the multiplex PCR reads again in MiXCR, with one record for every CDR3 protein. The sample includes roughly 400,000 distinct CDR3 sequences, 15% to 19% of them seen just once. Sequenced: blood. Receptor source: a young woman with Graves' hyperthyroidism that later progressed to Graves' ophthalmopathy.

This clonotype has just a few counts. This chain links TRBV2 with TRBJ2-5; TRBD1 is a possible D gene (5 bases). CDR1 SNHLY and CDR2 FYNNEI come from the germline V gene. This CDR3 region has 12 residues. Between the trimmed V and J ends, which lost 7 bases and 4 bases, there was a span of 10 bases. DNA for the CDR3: TGTGCCAGCATAGACAGTCCAGAGACCCAGTACTTC. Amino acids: CASIDSPETQYF.

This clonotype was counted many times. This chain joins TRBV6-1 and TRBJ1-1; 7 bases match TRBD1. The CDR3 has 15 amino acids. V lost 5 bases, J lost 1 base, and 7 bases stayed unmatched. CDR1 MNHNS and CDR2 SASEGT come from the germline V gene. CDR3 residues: CASSPDRVPNTEAFF. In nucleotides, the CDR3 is TGTGCCAGCAGTCCCGACAGGGTCCCGAACACTGAAGCTTTCTTT.

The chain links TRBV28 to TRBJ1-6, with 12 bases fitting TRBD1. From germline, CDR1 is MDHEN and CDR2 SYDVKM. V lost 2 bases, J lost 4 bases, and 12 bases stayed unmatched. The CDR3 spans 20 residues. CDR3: CASSLGTGGRNHQYNSPLHF. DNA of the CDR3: TGTGCCAGCAGTTTAGGGACAGGGGGCAGGAATCACCAATATAATTCACCCCTCCACTTT.

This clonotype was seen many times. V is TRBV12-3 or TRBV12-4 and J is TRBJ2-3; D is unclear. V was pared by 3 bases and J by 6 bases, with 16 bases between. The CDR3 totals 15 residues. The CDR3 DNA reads TGTGCCAGCAGTTTGACTGATCCTGACATGGATACGCAGTATTTT. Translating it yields CASSLTDPDMDTQYF.

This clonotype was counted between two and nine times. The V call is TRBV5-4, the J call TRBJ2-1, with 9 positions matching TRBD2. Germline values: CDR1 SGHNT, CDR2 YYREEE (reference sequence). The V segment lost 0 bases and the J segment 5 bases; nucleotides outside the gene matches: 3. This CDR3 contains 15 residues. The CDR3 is CASSLGLAENNEQFF. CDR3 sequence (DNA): TGTGCCAGCAGCTTGGGACTAGCGGAAAACAATGAGCAGTTCTTC.

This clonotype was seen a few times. CDR3 nucleotides: TGTGCCAGTAGTGGTTCCTGGGCACGTGGCTACACCTTC. Its translation: CASSGSWARGYTF. The chain joins TRBV19 to TRBJ1-2; D remains unclear. The CDR3 runs 13 residues. V was shortened by 5 bases and J by 7 bases, with 14 bases between the two germline ends. CDR1 is LNHDA, CDR2 SQIVND, per germline (reference sequence). Full variable domain (remainder filled in from reference TRBV19 and TRBJ1-2): DGGITQSPKYLFRKEGQNVTLSCEQNLNHDAMYWYRQDPGQGLRLIYYSQIVNDFQKGDIAEGYSVSREKKESFPLTVTSAQKNPTAFYLCASSGSWARGYTFGSGTRLTVV.

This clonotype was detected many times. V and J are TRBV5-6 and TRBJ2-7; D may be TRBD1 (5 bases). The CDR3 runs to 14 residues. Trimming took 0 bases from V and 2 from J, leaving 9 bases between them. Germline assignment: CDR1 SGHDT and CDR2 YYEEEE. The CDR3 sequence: CASSLDRFAYEQYF. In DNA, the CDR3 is TGTGCCAGCAGCTTGGACAGGTTTGCCTACGAGCAGTACTTC.

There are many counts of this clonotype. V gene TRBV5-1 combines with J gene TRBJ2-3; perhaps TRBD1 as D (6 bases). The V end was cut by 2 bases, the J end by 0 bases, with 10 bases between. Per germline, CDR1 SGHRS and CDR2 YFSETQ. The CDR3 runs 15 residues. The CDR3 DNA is TGCGCCAGCAGCTTCCGGACAGCAAGCACAGATACGCAGTATTTT. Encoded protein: CASSFRTASTDTQYF.

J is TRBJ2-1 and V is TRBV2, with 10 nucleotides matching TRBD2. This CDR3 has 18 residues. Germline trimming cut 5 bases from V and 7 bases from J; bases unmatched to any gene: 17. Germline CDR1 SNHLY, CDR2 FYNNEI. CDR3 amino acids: CASSQIGASGRAINEQFF. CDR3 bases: TGTGCCAGCAGTCAAATTGGGGCGAGCGGGAGGGCCATAAATGAGCAGTTCTTC.

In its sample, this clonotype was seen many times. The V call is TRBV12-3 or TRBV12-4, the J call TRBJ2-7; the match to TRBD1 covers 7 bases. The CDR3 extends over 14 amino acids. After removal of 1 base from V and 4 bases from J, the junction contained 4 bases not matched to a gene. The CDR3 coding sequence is TGTGCCAGCAGTTTAGGGGACAGTCGATACGAGCAGTACTTC. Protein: CASSLGDSRYEQYF.

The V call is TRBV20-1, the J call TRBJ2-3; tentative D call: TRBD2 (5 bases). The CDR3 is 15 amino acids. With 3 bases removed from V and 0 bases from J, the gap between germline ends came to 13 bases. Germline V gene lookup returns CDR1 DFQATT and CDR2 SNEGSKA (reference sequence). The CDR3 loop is CSARVSGKSTDTQYF. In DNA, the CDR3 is TGCAGTGCTAGGGTATCCGGGAAAAGCACAGATACGCAGTATTTT.

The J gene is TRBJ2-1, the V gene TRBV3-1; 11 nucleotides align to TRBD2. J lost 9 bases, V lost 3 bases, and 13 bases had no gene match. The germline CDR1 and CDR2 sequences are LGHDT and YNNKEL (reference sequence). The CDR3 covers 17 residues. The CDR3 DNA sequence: TGTGCCAGCAGCCAGATTAGCGGGAGGGCCCCACGGATTGAGCAGTTCTTC. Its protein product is CASSQISGRAPRIEQFF.

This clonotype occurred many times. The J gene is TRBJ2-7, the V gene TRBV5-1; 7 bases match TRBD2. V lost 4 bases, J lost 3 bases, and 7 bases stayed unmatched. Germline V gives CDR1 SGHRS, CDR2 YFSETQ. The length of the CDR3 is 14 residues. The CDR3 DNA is TGCGCCAGCAGCGACGGGGGGAAAGGCTACGAGCAGTACTTC. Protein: CASSDGGKGYEQYF. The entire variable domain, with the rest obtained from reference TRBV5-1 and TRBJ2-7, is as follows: KAGVTQTPRYLIKTRGQQVTLSCSPISGHRSVSWYQQTPGQGLQFLFEYFSETQRNKGNFPGRFSGRQFSNSRSEMNVSTLELGDSALYLCASSDGGKGYEQYFGPGTRLTVT.

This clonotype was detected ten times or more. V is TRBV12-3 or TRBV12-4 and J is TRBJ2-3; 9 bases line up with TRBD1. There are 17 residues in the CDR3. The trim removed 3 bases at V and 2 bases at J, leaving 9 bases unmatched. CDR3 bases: TGTGCCAGCAGTTTTCGGGACAGGGCCCCCCTCACAGATACGCAGTATTTT. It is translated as CASSFRDRAPLTDTQYF.

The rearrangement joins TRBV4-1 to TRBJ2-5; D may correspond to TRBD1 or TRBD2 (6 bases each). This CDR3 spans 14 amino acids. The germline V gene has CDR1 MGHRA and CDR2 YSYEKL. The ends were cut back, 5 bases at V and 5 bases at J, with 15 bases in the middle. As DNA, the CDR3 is TGCGCCAGCAGCGAATCGACAGGAGGGGAGACCCAGTACTTC. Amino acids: CASSESTGGETQYF.

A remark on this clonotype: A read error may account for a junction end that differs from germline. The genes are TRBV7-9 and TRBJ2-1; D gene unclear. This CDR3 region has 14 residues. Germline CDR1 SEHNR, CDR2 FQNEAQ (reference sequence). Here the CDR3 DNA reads TGTGCCAGCAGCTCCAGAAGCTCCCACAATGAGCAGTTCTTC. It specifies CASSSRSSHNEQFF.

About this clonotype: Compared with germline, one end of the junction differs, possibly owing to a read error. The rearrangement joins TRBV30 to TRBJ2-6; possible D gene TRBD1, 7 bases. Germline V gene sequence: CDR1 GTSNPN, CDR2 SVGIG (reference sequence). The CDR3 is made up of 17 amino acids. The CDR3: CAWNGGTAFSGANVPTF. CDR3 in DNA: TGTGCCTGGAACGGAGGGACAGCCTTCTCTGGGGCCAACGTCCCGACTTTC. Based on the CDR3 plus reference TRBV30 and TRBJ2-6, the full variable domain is SQTIHQWPATLVQPVGSPLSLECTVEGTSNPNLYWYRQAAGRGLQLLFYSVGIGQISSEVPQNLSASRPQDRQFILSSKKLLLSDSGFYLCAWNGGTAFSGANVPTFGAGSRLTVL.

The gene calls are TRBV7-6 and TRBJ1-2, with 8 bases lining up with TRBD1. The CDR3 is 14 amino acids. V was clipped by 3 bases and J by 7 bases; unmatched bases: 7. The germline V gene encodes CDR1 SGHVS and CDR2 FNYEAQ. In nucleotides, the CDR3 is TGTGCCAGCAGCTTGGACAGGGCCCGAGGTGGCTACACCTTC. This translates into CASSLDRARGGYTF.

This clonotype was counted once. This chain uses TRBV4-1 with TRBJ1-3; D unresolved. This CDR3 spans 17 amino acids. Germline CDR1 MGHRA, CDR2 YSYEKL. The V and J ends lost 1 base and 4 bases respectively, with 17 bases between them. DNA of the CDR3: TGCGCCAGCAGCCAAGTAGGTTACCACACCACCGGAAACACCATATATTTT. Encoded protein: CASSQVGYHTTGNTIYF.